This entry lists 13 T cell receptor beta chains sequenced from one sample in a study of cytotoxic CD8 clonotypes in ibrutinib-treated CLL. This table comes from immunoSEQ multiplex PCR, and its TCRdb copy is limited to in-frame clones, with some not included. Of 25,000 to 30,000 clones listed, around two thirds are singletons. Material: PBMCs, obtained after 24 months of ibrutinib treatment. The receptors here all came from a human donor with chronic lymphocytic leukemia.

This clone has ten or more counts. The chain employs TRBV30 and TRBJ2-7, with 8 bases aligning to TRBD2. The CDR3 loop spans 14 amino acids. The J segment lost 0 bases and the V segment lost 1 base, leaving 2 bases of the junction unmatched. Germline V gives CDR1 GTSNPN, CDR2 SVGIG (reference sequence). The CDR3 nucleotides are TGTGCCTGGAGTGACGGGGGGGCCTCCTACGAGCAGTACTTC. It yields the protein CAWSDGGASYEQYF.

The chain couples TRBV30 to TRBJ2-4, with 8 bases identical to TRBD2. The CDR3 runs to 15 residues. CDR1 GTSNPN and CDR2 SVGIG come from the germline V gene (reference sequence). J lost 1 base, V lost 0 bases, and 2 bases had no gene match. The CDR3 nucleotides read TGTGCCTGGAGTGTACAGCGGGGGGCCAAAAACATTCAGTACTTC. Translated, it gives CAWSVQRGAKNIQYF. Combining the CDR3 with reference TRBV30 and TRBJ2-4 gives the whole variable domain SQTIHQWPATLVQPVGSPLSLECTVEGTSNPNLYWYRQAAGRGLQLLFYSVGIGQISSEVPQNLSASRPQDRQFILSSKKLLLSDSGFYLCAWSVQRGAKNIQYFGAGTRLSVL.

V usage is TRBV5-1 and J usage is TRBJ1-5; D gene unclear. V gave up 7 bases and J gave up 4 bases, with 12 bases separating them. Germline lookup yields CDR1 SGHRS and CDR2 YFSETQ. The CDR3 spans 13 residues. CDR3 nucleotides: TGCGCCAGCTGTGTAGGTGGGAATCAGCCCCAGCATTTT. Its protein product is CASCVGGNQPQHF.

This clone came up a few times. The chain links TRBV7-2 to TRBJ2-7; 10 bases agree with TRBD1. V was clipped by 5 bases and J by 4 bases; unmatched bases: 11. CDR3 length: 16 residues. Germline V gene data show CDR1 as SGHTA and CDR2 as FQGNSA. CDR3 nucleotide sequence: TGTGCCAGCAGCAAGGCCCCGGGACAGGGGAGATACGAGCAGTACTTC. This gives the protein CASSKAPGQGRYEQYF.

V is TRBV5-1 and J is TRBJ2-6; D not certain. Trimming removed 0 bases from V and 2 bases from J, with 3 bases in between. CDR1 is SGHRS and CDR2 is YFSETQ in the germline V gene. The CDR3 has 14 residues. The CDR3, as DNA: TGCGCCAGCAGCTTGGACACTGGGGCCAACGTCCTGACTTTC. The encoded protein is CASSLDTGANVLTF.

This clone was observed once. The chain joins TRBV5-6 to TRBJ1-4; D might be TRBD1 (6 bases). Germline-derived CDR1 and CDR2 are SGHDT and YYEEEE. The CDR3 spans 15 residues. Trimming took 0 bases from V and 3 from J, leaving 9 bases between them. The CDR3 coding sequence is TGTGCCAGCAGCTTGGGACAGGCTCCTAATGAAAAACTGTTTTTT. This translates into CASSLGQAPNEKLFF.

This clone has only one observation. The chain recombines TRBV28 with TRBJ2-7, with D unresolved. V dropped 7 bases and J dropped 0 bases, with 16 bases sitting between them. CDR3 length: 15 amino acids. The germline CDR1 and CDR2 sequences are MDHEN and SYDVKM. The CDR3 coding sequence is TGTGCCAGCAAAGAGGTGGGCTTAAGCTCCTACGAGCAGTACTTC. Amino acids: CASKEVGLSSYEQYF.

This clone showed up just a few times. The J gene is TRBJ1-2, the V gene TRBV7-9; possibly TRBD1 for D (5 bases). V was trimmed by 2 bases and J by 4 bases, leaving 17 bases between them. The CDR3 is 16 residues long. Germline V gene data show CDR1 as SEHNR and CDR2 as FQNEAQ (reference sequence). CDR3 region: CASSLHSRGNIYGYTF. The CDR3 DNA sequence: TGTGCCAGCAGCTTACACTCGCGGGGGAATATCTATGGCTACACCTTC. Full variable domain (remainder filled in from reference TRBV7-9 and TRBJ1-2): DTGVSQNPRHKITKRGQNVTFRCDPISEHNRLYWYRQTLGQGPEFLTYFQNEAQLEKSRLLSDRFSAERPKGSFSTLEIQRTEQGDSAMYLCASSLHSRGNIYGYTFGSGTRLTVV.

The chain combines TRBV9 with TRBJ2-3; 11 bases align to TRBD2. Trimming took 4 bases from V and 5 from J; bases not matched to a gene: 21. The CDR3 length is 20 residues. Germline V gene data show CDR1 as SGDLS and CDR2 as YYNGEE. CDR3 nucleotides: TGTGCCAGCAGCCCGAGCGGGGTAGCGGGGGGGCACCGCCCGGGAGATACGCAGTATTTT. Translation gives CASSPSGVAGGHRPGDTQYF.

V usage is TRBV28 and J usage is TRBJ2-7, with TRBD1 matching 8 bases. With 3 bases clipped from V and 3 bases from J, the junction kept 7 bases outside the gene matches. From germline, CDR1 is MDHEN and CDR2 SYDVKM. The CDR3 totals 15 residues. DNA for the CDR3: TGTGCCAGCAGTTTCGCGGACAGGGTGGGCTACGAGCAGTACTTC. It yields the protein CASSFADRVGYEQYF.

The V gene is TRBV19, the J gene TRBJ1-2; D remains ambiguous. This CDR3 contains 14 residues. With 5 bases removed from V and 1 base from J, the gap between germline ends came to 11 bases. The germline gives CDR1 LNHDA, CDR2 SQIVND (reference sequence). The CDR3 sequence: CASSPASINYGYTF. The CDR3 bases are TGTGCCAGTAGTCCCGCTAGCATTAACTATGGCTACACCTTC.

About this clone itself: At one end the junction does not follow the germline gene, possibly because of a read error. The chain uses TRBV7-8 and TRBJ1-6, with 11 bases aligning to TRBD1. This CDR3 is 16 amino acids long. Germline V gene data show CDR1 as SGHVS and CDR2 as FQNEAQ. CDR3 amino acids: CASSSIPGQGGSPLHF. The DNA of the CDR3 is TGTGCCAGCAGCTCTATTCCGGGACAGGGGGGTTCACCTCTCCACTTT.

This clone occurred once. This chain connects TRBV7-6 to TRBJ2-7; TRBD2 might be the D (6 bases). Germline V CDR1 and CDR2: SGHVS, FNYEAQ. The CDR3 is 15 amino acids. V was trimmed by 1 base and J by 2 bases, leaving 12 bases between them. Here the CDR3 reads CASSLGSGGTYEQYF. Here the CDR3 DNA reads TGTGCCAGCAGCTTAGGAAGTGGGGGGACCTACGAGCAGTACTTC.